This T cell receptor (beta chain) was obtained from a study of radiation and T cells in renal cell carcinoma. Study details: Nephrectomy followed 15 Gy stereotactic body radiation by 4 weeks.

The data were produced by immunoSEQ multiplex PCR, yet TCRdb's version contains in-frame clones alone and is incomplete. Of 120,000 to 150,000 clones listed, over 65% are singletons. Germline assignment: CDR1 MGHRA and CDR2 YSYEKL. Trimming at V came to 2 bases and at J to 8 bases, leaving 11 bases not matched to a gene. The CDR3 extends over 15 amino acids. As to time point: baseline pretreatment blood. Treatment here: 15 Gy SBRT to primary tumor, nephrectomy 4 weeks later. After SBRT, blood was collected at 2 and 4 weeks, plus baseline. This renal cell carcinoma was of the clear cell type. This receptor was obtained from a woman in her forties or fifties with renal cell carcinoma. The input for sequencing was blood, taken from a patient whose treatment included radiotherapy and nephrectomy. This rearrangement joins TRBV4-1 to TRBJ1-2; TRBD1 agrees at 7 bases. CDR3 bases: TGCGCCAGCAGCCAAACATCGACAGGGCGAAGGGGCTACACCTTC. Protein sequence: CASSQTSTGRRGYTF.